The clone carrying this T cell receptor (beta chain) was detected ten times or more. What it recognizes is unknown. These data come from a study of T cell repertoires in cytomegalovirus infection. Study-wide findings and caveats: Dominant in the ex vivo response were TCR beta clonotypes restricted by HLA-C and specific for CMV.

This CDR3 has 15 amino acids. Per the germline V gene, CDR1 is MDHEN and CDR2 is SYDVKM. V gave up 2 bases and J gave up 7 bases; unmatched junction bases: 7. In TCRdb, the reads were re-called with MiXCR into one record per CDR3 protein. The top ten hold 3.5% to 6% of the sample, which has approximately 76,000 distinct CDR3 sequences, 3.7% seen once. The TCR sequence derives from a human donor in good health (CMV status not recorded). Some clones in this sample may be carry-over from other donors' samples. The sequenced sample was PBMCs. The chain has TRBV28 and TRBJ1-5, with 8 bases aligning to TRBD1. CDR3 residues: CASSLRYRDRQPQHF. The CDR3 DNA follows: TGTGCCAGCAGTTTAAGGTACAGGGACAGGCAGCCCCAGCATTTT.